This T cell receptor beta chain derives from a study of OX40 agonist ivuxolimab in advanced cancers. This CDR3 region has 16 residues. CDR1 and CDR2 from the germline V gene are MNHNY and SVGAGI (reference sequence). The table came from immunoSEQ multiplex PCR; TCRdb's copy has only in-frame clones and leaves some out. The table records approximately 53,000 clones, approximately 92% of them present only once. With respect to this clone: The junction differs from germline at one of its ends, possibly a read error.

The sequenced sample was CD4+ or CD8+ T cells sorted from blood, obtained in a trial of the OX40 agonist ivuxolimab. The chain carries TRBV6-6 and TRBJ1-4, with 9 positions matching TRBD1. The receptor was isolated from an adult with an advanced solid tumor such as melanoma, head and neck, liver or kidney cancer. This chain's CDR3 is CASSYSSASVWDRDEF. CDR3 nucleotide sequence: TGTGCCAGCAGTTACTCATCCGCTTCTGTCTGGGACAGGGATGAATTT.